The 26 T cell receptor beta chains in this list originate from one sample, sequenced in a study of OX40 agonist ivuxolimab in advanced cancers. Profiled with immunoSEQ multiplex PCR; TCRdb holds only in-frame clones, not every one. The table lists 35,000 to 45,000 clones, over 75% of them singletons. The sample in question was CD4+ or CD8+ T cells sorted from blood, obtained in a trial of the OX40 agonist ivuxolimab. The receptors were gathered from an adult with an advanced solid tumor such as melanoma, head and neck, liver or kidney cancer.

V gene TRBV27 combines with J gene TRBJ1-3; TRBD1 is a possible D gene (5 bases). The CDR3 has 16 amino acids. Per the germline V gene, CDR1 is MNHEY and CDR2 is SMNVEV (reference sequence). The germline V and J ends were trimmed by 0 bases and 4 bases, with 13 bases remaining between them. The CDR3 protein is CASSLSPSGDGNTIYF. As DNA, the CDR3 is TGTGCCAGCAGTTTATCCCCATCGGGGGACGGAAACACCATATATTTT.

The chain carries TRBV9 and TRBJ2-7; 9 bases are shared with TRBD1. Germline lookup yields CDR1 SGDLS and CDR2 YYNGEE. V dropped 3 bases and J dropped 2; count of bases not matched to a gene: 9. This CDR3 comprises 16 residues. CDR3 in DNA: TGTGCCAGCAGCGAAGGACAGGGGCCCGGCCCCTACGAGCAGTACTTC. It codes for CASSEGQGPGPYEQYF.

The V gene is TRBV10-3, the J gene TRBJ2-7; TRBD2 matches 11 bases. Germline CDR1 is ENHRY and CDR2 is SYGVKD. CDR3 length: 14 residues. V shed 5 bases and J 3 bases; nucleotides not matched to a gene: 3. DNA of the CDR3: TGTGCCATCAGTACCGGGACTAGCGGCTACGAGCAGTACTTC. It specifies CAISTGTSGYEQYF.

V usage is TRBV6-6 and J usage is TRBJ2-1; the match to TRBD2 covers 12 bases. Trimming took 6 bases from V and 7 from J; bases not matched to a gene: 10. The germline CDR1 and CDR2 sequences are MNHNY and SVGAGI (reference sequence). The CDR3 spans 16 residues. CDR3 coding DNA: TGTGCCAGCAGCAGAACTAGCGGGGGGCCGGGAAATGAGCAGTTCTTC. It yields the protein CASSRTSGGPGNEQFF.

CDR3 in amino acids: CATRTGQYEQYF. Written as DNA, the CDR3 is TGTGCCACACGGACAGGGCAATACGAGCAGTACTTC. This rearrangement joins TRBV10-3 to TRBJ2-7; TRBD1 matches at 8 bases. The CDR3 covers 12 residues. The J segment lost 4 bases and the V segment lost 10 bases, leaving 6 bases of the junction unmatched. From germline, CDR1 is ENHRY and CDR2 SYGVKD.

The J gene is TRBJ2-5, the V gene TRBV9; 7 nucleotides line up with TRBD1. V lost 6 bases and J lost 4; bases outside the gene matches: 12. This CDR3 has 15 amino acids. Germline CDR1 and CDR2: SGDLS and YYNGEE. CDR3 region: CASNRGGSGGETQYF. CDR3 DNA sequence: TGTGCCAGCAATCGAGGGGGCTCAGGGGGAGAGACCCAGTACTTC.

The V call is TRBV19, the J call TRBJ2-4; no definite D call. This CDR3 spans 15 amino acids. Trimming took off 1 base at V and 0 bases at J, with 7 bases between the two ends. Germline loops: CDR1 LNHDA, CDR2 SQIVND (reference sequence). The CDR3 is CASSIALIAKNIQYF. For the CDR3, the DNA is TGTGCCAGTAGTATAGCTCTTATAGCCAAAAACATTCAGTACTTC.

The V call is TRBV11-2, the J call TRBJ2-1; D gene ambiguous. Per germline, CDR1 SGHAT and CDR2 FQNNGV. This CDR3 spans 15 amino acids. Trimming shortened V by 5 bases and J by 0 bases, and 11 bases separated the two germline ends. In DNA form, the CDR3 reads TGTGCCAGCAGCCCGCCCGAGAGCTCCTACAATGAGCAGTTCTTC. Amino acids: CASSPPESSYNEQFF.

The rearrangement uses TRBV14 and TRBJ2-7; the D gene is possibly TRBD2 (6 bases). The CDR3 sequence is 17 residues long. Germline-derived CDR1 and CDR2 are SGHDN and FVKESK. The V end lost 4 bases, the J end lost 4 bases, and 23 bases lay between the germline ends. CDR3 in amino acids: CASSLSIATLGTYEQYF. CDR3 bases: TGTGCCAGCAGCCTAAGCATAGCCACACTGGGGACTTACGAGCAGTACTTC. The complete variable domain, with remaining parts taken from reference TRBV14 and TRBJ2-7, reads EAGVTQFPSHSVIEKGQTVTLRCDPISGHDNLYWYRRVMGKEIKFLLHFVKESKQDESGMPNNRFLAERTGGTYSTLKVQPAELEDSGVYFCASSLSIATLGTYEQYFGPGTRLTVT.

The CDR3 region is CASGSGSGANVLTF. The DNA of the CDR3 is TGTGCCAGCGGCTCAGGGTCTGGGGCCAACGTCCTGACTTTC. V usage is TRBV28 and J usage is TRBJ2-6, with D tentatively TRBD1 (5 bases). The germline gives CDR1 MDHEN, CDR2 SYDVKM. V was trimmed by 8 bases and J by 1 base, leaving 9 bases between them. This CDR3 is built from 14 residues.

The rearrangement uses TRBV6-1 and TRBJ1-2; 7 positions match TRBD1. The CDR3 length is 13 residues. With V trimmed by 3 bases and J by 2 bases, 0 bases remained unmatched. From germline, CDR1 is MNHNS and CDR2 SASEGT. The CDR3: CASSDRGNYGYTF. As DNA, the CDR3 is TGTGCCAGCAGTGACAGGGGGAACTATGGCTACACCTTC.

The chain couples TRBV7-3 to TRBJ2-7; 9 bases map to TRBD2. The CDR3 has 16 residues. J lost 3 bases, V lost 5 bases, and 11 bases had no gene match. Germline-derived CDR1 and CDR2 are SGHTA and FQGTGA. DNA for the CDR3: TGTGCCAGCAGCCCGGCTAGCGGGGACAGTAGCTACGAGCAGTACTTC. Translation: CASSPASGDSSYEQYF.

This clone was counted only a few times. The chain couples TRBV25-1 to TRBJ1-1; no clear D gene. This CDR3 is 11 amino acids long. The germline gives CDR1 MGHDK, CDR2 SYGVNS. The germline V and J ends were trimmed by 7 bases and 5 bases, with 8 bases remaining between them. CDR3 loop: CASTVGTEAFF. In nucleotides, the CDR3 is TGTGCCAGCACCGTGGGGACTGAAGCTTTCTTT.

The rearrangement links TRBV5-1 to TRBJ2-1; 8 bases are a match to TRBD2. V gave up 1 base and J gave up 10 bases; unmatched junction bases: 7. The CDR3 spans 14 residues. Germline CDR1 and CDR2: SGHRS and YFSETQ. This chain's CDR3 is CASSLSLAGREQFF. The CDR3 DNA reads TGCGCCAGCAGCTTGTCCCTAGCGGGCCGGGAGCAGTTCTTC.

The rearrangement uses TRBV6-1 and TRBJ2-1; TRBD2 matches 8 bases. The CDR3 runs to 19 residues. Germline V CDR1 and CDR2: MNHNS, SASEGT. The trim removed 1 base at V and 6 bases at J, leaving 17 bases unmatched. CDR3 in amino acids: CASSEESARRAGATNEQFF. The CDR3, as DNA: TGTGCCAGCAGTGAAGAGTCAGCTCGACGAGCGGGAGCCACCAATGAGCAGTTCTTC.

The chain has TRBV10-3 and TRBJ1-5; no clear D gene. V lost 6 bases and J 8 bases, leaving 14 bases between the germline ends. Germline CDR1 and CDR2: ENHRY and SYGVKD. The CDR3 consists of 13 residues. CDR3 nucleotide sequence: TGTGCCATCAGACCTTCACTGGGCGAGCCCCAGCATTTT. Its translation: CAIRPSLGEPQHF.

The rearrangement links TRBV6-1 to TRBJ2-1; tentatively, D is TRBD2 (6 bases). The CDR3 is 15 residues long. The germline V gene has CDR1 MNHNS and CDR2 SASEGT. V was trimmed by 4 bases and J by 2 bases, leaving 12 bases between them. CDR3 coding DNA: TGTGCCAGCAGTGGCGGGGCAGGGACCTACAATGAGCAGTTCTTC. Translating gives CASSGGAGTYNEQFF.

This clone was detected only a few times. The J gene is TRBJ1-5, the V gene TRBV28, with D tentatively TRBD1 (5 bases). Trimming removed 2 bases at V and 3 bases at J, with 17 bases between. The CDR3 is 17 residues long. CDR1 and CDR2 (germline): MDHEN, SYDVKM. CDR3 sequence reads: CASSLPPGGGVNQPQHF. The DNA of the CDR3 is TGTGCCAGCAGTTTACCACCCGGGGGGGGAGTCAATCAGCCCCAGCATTTT. The full variable domain, with the rest looked up from reference TRBV28 and TRBJ1-5, is DVKVTQSSRYLVKRTGEKVFLECVQDMDHENMFWYRQDPGLGLRLIYFSYDVKMKEKGDIPEGYSVSREKKERFSLILESASTNQTSMYLCASSLPPGGGVNQPQHFGDGTRLSIL.

The table lists this clone with a few counts. V is TRBV10-3 and J is TRBJ1-2; 8 nucleotides line up with TRBD1. The CDR3 length is 14 residues. Per the germline V gene, CDR1 is ENHRY and CDR2 is SYGVKD. The V and J ends lost 6 bases and 2 bases, in that order; junction bases with no gene match: 5. DNA for the CDR3: TGTGCCATCAGCCGACAGGGGACGAACTATGGCTACACCTTC. Translation gives CAISRQGTNYGYTF.

The rearrangement links TRBV5-6 to TRBJ1-3, with D unresolved. The germline V and J ends were trimmed by 4 bases and 1 base, with 15 bases remaining between them. This CDR3 comprises 16 residues. The germline CDR1 and CDR2 sequences are SGHDT and YYEEEE. The CDR3: CASSLTAGVSGNTIYF. CDR3 in DNA: TGTGCCAGCAGCCTCACCGCCGGTGTATCTGGAAACACCATATATTTT. The variable domain in full, with the rest retrieved from reference TRBV5-6 and TRBJ1-3, is DAGVTQSPTHLIKTRGQQVTLRCSPKSGHDTVSWYQQALGQGPQFIFQYYEEEERQRGNFPDRFSGHQFPNYSSELNVNALLLGDSALYLCASSLTAGVSGNTIYFGEGSWLTVV.

This chain joins TRBV29-1 and TRBJ1-2; D is perhaps TRBD1 (6 bases). The V end lost 4 bases, the J end lost 9 bases, and 18 bases lay between the germline ends. CDR1 is SQVTM and CDR2 is ANQGSEA in the germline V gene. The CDR3 has 13 residues. This chain's CDR3 is CSVGGGEFIRYTF. The CDR3, as DNA: TGCAGCGTTGGGGGGGGCGAATTTATCCGCTACACCTTC.

The chain links TRBV9 to TRBJ2-2; perhaps D is TRBD1 or TRBD2 (6 bases each). In germline, CDR1 is SGDLS, CDR2 YYNGEE. CDR3 length: 15 residues. V lost 7 bases, J lost 3 bases, and 16 bases lay in between. The CDR3 DNA follows: TGTGCCAGCCTGTTGTCAGGGGAGGACACCGGGGAGCTGTTTTTT. It translates to CASLLSGEDTGELFF.

The chain links TRBV30 to TRBJ2-5; D call uncertain. Germline loops: CDR1 GTSNPN, CDR2 SVGIG (reference sequence). V lost 5 bases, J lost 5 bases, and 21 bases lay in between. The CDR3 spans 15 residues. The CDR3 reads CAWGTVDRKRETQYF. CDR3 nucleotides: TGTGCCTGGGGTACTGTGGACCGCAAACGGGAGACCCAGTACTTC.

V gene TRBV15 combines with J gene TRBJ2-3; 9 bases line up with TRBD2. The J segment lost 2 bases and the V segment lost 0 bases, leaving 3 bases of the junction unmatched. The germline CDR1 and CDR2 sequences are LNHNV and YYDKDF (reference sequence). The CDR3 is made up of 16 amino acids. The DNA of the CDR3 is TGTGCCACCAGCAGAGATCTGGGACTAGCCACAGATACGCAGTATTTT. Translation gives CATSRDLGLATDTQYF.

The chain combines TRBV27 with TRBJ2-7; 8 bases map to TRBD2. The J segment lost 2 bases and the V segment lost 3 bases, leaving 9 bases of the junction unmatched. Germline V lookup: CDR1 MNHEY, CDR2 SMNVEV (reference sequence). This CDR3 region has 16 residues. For the CDR3, the DNA is TGTGCCAGCAGTTTTGGGAGCGGGAGATTCCCCTACGAGCAGTACTTC. This encodes CASSFGSGRFPYEQYF.

This clone came up a few times. The chain has TRBV29-1 and TRBJ2-7, with 8 bases fitting TRBD1. From germline, CDR1 is SQVTM and CDR2 ANQGSEA. The V segment lost 1 base and the J segment 3 bases; nucleotides outside the gene matches: 8. CDR3 size: 15 residues. CDR3 DNA: TGCAGCGTTGAAGGATCGTCAGGGGGCTTCTACGAGCAGTACTTC. Encoded protein: CSVEGSSGGFYEQYF.